This T cell receptor (beta chain) was observed in a study of shared clonotypes between healthy human individuals. The CDR3 totals 15 residues. With 1 base removed from V and 4 bases from J, the gap between germline ends came to 12 bases. The V gene's germline CDR1 is LNHNV and CDR2 YYDKDF (reference sequence). In the original workflow: ImmunoSEQ yielded junction-only sequences lacking quality scores, so filtering differed. Some clones are missing from TCRdb's copy, which holds only in-frame ones; the method was immunoSEQ multiplex PCR. For V, J and clone size, that table is used; D and trimming come from the DNA. Among just over 2,000,000 clones listed, approximately 95% were seen once. Adult Caucasians living in Nashville, Tennessee made up all of the donors.

The rearrangement joins TRBV15 to TRBJ2-3, with D hard to call. This receptor was identified in a man aged 18 to 29 in good health. The sample comprised naive CD4+ T cells sorted from blood. Subset given: CD45RA+ positively selected. CDR3 region: CATSRAVGLADTQYF. The CDR3 DNA is TGTGCCACCAGCAGAGCGGTGGGATTGGCAGATACGCAGTATTTT.